These T cell receptor beta chains were read from a single sample in a study of cytotoxic CD8 clonotypes in ibrutinib-treated CLL. Profiling relied on immunoSEQ multiplex PCR, and the TCRdb table lists in-frame clones only, not all of them. Among around 52,000 clones listed, 56% were seen once. Material: PBMCs, obtained after 24 months of ibrutinib treatment. Receptor source: a human donor with chronic lymphocytic leukemia. CDR3s include the opening cysteine and the closing phenylalanine or tryptophan. The D gene is left open where the match is weak. Size tells how often a clone was seen (once, few, many) or the class of an expanded clone, and some rows leave it out.

abundance: medium-sized; d_gene: NA; len: 14; v_gene: TRBV9; j_gene: TRBJ2-7; CDR3nt: TGTGCCAGCAGCGCGGGTCTCAGCTCCTACGAGCAGTACTTC; CDR3aa: CASSAGLSSYEQYF
abundance: few; d_gene: NA; len: 14; v_gene: TRBV7-9; j_gene: TRBJ2-3; CDR3nt: TGTGCCAGCAGCTTCGGCGAGAGCACAGATACGCAGTATTTT; CDR3aa: CASSFGESTDTQYF
abundance: NA; d_gene: NA; len: 12; v_gene: TRBV7-2; j_gene: TRBJ1-1; CDR3nt: TGTGCCAGCAGCGTAGTGAACACTGAAGCTTTCTTT; CDR3aa: CASSVVNTEAFF
abundance: NA; d_gene: NA; len: 12; v_gene: TRBV28; j_gene: TRBJ2-7; CDR3nt: TGTGCCAGCAGCGGGGCCTACTACGAGCAGTACTTC; CDR3aa: CASSGAYYEQYF
abundance: NA; d_gene: NA; len: 13; v_gene: TRBV28; j_gene: TRBJ1-2; CDR3nt: TGTGCCAGCAGCTTAAGGGAGCTCTATGGCTACACCTTC; CDR3aa: CASSLRELYGYTF
abundance: once; d_gene: NA; len: 14; v_gene: TRBV30; j_gene: TRBJ2-7; CDR3nt: TGTGCCTGGAGTTCGGGGCCTCACCGGGACGAGCAGTACTTC; CDR3aa: CAWSSGPHRDEQYF
abundance: NA; d_gene: NA; len: 14; v_gene: TRBV7-6; j_gene: TRBJ1-1; CDR3nt: TGTGCCAGCACCCTGGGGGAGGTGAACACTGAAGCTTTCTTT; CDR3aa: CASTLGEVNTEAFF
abundance: NA; d_gene: NA; len: 16; v_gene: TRBV13; j_gene: TRBJ2-3; CDR3nt: TGTGCCAGCAGCCCCCCCAGAACTAGTTCCCCAGATACGCAGTATTTT; CDR3aa: CASSPPRTSSPDTQYF
abundance: few; d_gene: NA; len: 14; v_gene: TRBV6-5; j_gene: TRBJ1-2; CDR3nt: TGTGCCAGCAGTCACTACCCTGAAGGGCAGGGCTACACCTTC; CDR3aa: CASSHYPEGQGYTF
abundance: NA; d_gene: NA; len: 13; v_gene: TRBV7-2; j_gene: TRBJ1-4; CDR3nt: TGTGCCAGCAGCTCGCTCGGCTACGGGAAACTGTTTTTT; CDR3aa: CASSSLGYGKLFF
abundance: medium-sized; d_gene: NA; len: 13; v_gene: TRBV19; j_gene: TRBJ1-5; CDR3nt: TGTGCCAGTAATCCCTTGGGAAATCAGCCCCAGCATTTT; CDR3aa: CASNPLGNQPQHF
abundance: few; d_gene: TRBD2; len: 15; v_gene: TRBV9; j_gene: TRBJ2-3; CDR3nt: TGTGCCAGCAGCGAGGGAGGGTGGAGCACAGATACGCAGTATTTT; CDR3aa: CASSEGGWSTDTQYF
abundance: few; d_gene: NA; len: 13; v_gene: TRBV6-1; j_gene: TRBJ1-1; CDR3nt: TGTGCCAGCAGTGTAGGAGGGGTCTGGGAAGCTTTCTTT; CDR3aa: CASSVGGVWEAFF
abundance: NA; d_gene: NA; len: 13; v_gene: TRBV6-1; j_gene: TRBJ1-5; CDR3nt: TGTGCCAGCACCGGACAGAATAATCAGCCCCAGCATTTT; CDR3aa: CASTGQNNQPQHF
abundance: NA; d_gene: NA; len: 18; v_gene: TRBV14; j_gene: TRBJ2-3; CDR3nt: TGTGCCAGCAGCCGCCCGAGGGTAACGGGATCCGGCACAGATACGCAGTATTTT; CDR3aa: CASSRPRVTGSGTDTQYF
abundance: NA; d_gene: NA; len: 15; v_gene: TRBV19; j_gene: TRBJ1-5; CDR3nt: TGTGCCAGTAGTGAACAGGGATCACAGAATCAGCCCCAGCATTTT; CDR3aa: CASSEQGSQNQPQHF
abundance: NA; d_gene: TRBD1; len: 15; v_gene: TRBV19; j_gene: TRBJ2-3; CDR3nt: TGTGCCAGTAGGACAGGGACATTTCACACAGATACGCAGTATTTT; CDR3aa: CASRTGTFHTDTQYF
abundance: NA; d_gene: TRBD1; len: 13; v_gene: TRBV5-1; j_gene: TRBJ1-1; CDR3nt: TGCGCCACTAGGACAGGACCTAACACTGAAGCTTTCTTT; CDR3aa: CATRTGPNTEAFF
abundance: NA; d_gene: NA; len: 13; v_gene: TRBV6-1; j_gene: TRBJ1-5; CDR3nt: TGTGCCAGCAGTGTCGGGCCAAATCAGCCCCAGCATTTT; CDR3aa: CASSVGPNQPQHF
abundance: NA; d_gene: NA; len: 16; v_gene: TRBV2; j_gene: TRBJ1-4; CDR3nt: TGTGCCAGCAGTCGAGGGTGGACCCGGAGTAATGAAAAACTGTTTTTT; CDR3aa: CASSRGWTRSNEKLFF
abundance: NA; d_gene: TRBD2; len: 19; v_gene: TRBV4-1; j_gene: TRBJ2-3; CDR3nt: TGCGCCAGCAGCCAAGGAACAAAACTAGCGGGGGGGCCTCCAGATACGCAGTATTTT; CDR3aa: CASSQGTKLAGGPPDTQYF
abundance: many; d_gene: NA; len: 14; v_gene: TRBV30; j_gene: TRBJ1-2; CDR3nt: TGTGCCTGGAGTGTAGGGGGAGCTAACTATGGCTACACCTTC; CDR3aa: CAWSVGGANYGYTF
abundance: few; d_gene: TRBD2; len: 13; v_gene: TRBV28; j_gene: TRBJ2-5; CDR3nt: TGTGCCAGCAATCGGGGGGGCCGGGAGACCCAGTACTTC; CDR3aa: CASNRGGRETQYF
abundance: few; d_gene: NA; len: 12; v_gene: TRBV11-2; j_gene: TRBJ1-3; CDR3nt: TGTGCCAGCAGCACCCTCGGAAACACCATATATTTT; CDR3aa: CASSTLGNTIYF
abundance: NA; d_gene: NA; len: 15; v_gene: TRBV2; j_gene: TRBJ2-3; CDR3nt: TGTGCCACCGCAGAAGGGGGGGCCGTGTCAGATACGCAGTATTTT; CDR3aa: CATAEGGAVSDTQYF
abundance: NA; d_gene: TRBD2; len: 16; v_gene: TRBV28; j_gene: TRBJ2-3; CDR3nt: TGTGCCAGCAGTTTATTACTAGCGGGGGCCCGCTATACGCAGTATTTT; CDR3aa: CASSLLLAGARYTQYF
abundance: NA; d_gene: NA; len: 14; v_gene: TRBV11-2; j_gene: TRBJ2-5; CDR3nt: TGTGCCAGCAGCTTAATGGCAAACCAAGAGACCCAGTACTTC; CDR3aa: CASSLMANQETQYF
abundance: NA; d_gene: TRBD1; len: 14; v_gene: TRBV19; j_gene: TRBJ1-1; CDR3nt: TGTGCCAGTAGGCGACAGGGGGCTCAGGGTGAAGCTTTCTTT; CDR3aa: CASRRQGAQGEAFF
abundance: NA; d_gene: NA; len: 13; v_gene: TRBV5-5; j_gene: TRBJ2-3; CDR3nt: TGTGCCAGCAGCTTGGTTCCTGGCGATACGCAGTATTTT; CDR3aa: CASSLVPGDTQYF
abundance: many; d_gene: NA; len: 13; v_gene: TRBV28; j_gene: TRBJ2-2; CDR3nt: TGTGCCAGCAGTACAAACCTTGCCGGGGAGCTGTTTTTT; CDR3aa: CASSTNLAGELFF
abundance: few; d_gene: NA; len: 15; v_gene: TRBV7-9; j_gene: TRBJ1-2; CDR3nt: TGTGCCAGCAGCTTAGCGGCAGGGGCGTACTATGGCTACACCTTC; CDR3aa: CASSLAAGAYYGYTF
abundance: NA; d_gene: TRBD1; len: 15; v_gene: TRBV6-5; j_gene: TRBJ1-5; CDR3nt: TGTGCCAGCAGTTACCCGACAGGGAGTAATCAGCCCCAGCATTTT; CDR3aa: CASSYPTGSNQPQHF
abundance: NA; d_gene: NA; len: 15; v_gene: TRBV6-5; j_gene: TRBJ1-4; CDR3nt: TGTGCCAGCAGTTCCTCGTTCGGGGGAAATGAAAAACTGTTTTTT; CDR3aa: CASSSSFGGNEKLFF
abundance: NA; d_gene: TRBD2; len: 15; v_gene: TRBV11-3; j_gene: TRBJ2-5; CDR3nt: TGTGCCAGCAGCTTAGATGGCGGGGGACAAGAGACCCAGTACTTC; CDR3aa: CASSLDGGGQETQYF
abundance: once; d_gene: TRBD1; len: 16; v_gene: TRBV19; j_gene: TRBJ1-3; CDR3nt: TGTGCCAGTAAGGAGCGGGGGACAGGCAATTTACACACCATATATTTT; CDR3aa: CASKERGTGNLHTIYF
abundance: few; d_gene: TRBD2; len: 16; v_gene: TRBV9; j_gene: TRBJ2-5; CDR3nt: TGTGCCAGCAGCGTAGAAAGACTAGCGGGAGTAGAGACCCAGTACTTC; CDR3aa: CASSVERLAGVETQYF
abundance: NA; d_gene: TRBD1; len: 17; v_gene: TRBV27; j_gene: TRBJ1-6; CDR3nt: TGTGCCAGCAAACAAACTCAGGGACAGGCGAGCTATTCACCCCTCCACTTT; CDR3aa: CASKQTQGQASYSPLHF
abundance: NA; d_gene: NA; len: 14; v_gene: TRBV29-1; j_gene: TRBJ2-1; CDR3nt: TGCAGCGTTACCGCCCGAAATGCCGGCAATGAGCAGTTCTTC; CDR3aa: CSVTARNAGNEQFF
abundance: NA; d_gene: NA; len: 12; v_gene: TRBV10-2; j_gene: TRBJ1-1; CDR3nt: TGCGCCAGCAGGCCTGGACAGTCTGAAGCTTTCTTT; CDR3aa: CASRPGQSEAFF
abundance: NA; d_gene: TRBD2; len: 16; v_gene: TRBV15; j_gene: TRBJ2-3; CDR3nt: TGTGCCACCAGCAGAGATCTGCAGCGGGAGCGGAGCACGCAGTATTTT; CDR3aa: CATSRDLQRERSTQYF
abundance: NA; d_gene: NA; len: 15; v_gene: TRBV2; j_gene: TRBJ1-5; CDR3nt: TGTGCCTGTGGGGTCGCAGGGGCCCAATTCCAGCCCCAGCATTTT; CDR3aa: CACGVAGAQFQPQHF
abundance: many; d_gene: NA; len: 15; v_gene: TRBV6-1; j_gene: TRBJ1-5; CDR3nt: TGTGCCAGCAGTGAAATTGTCTATAGCAATCAGCCCCAGCATTTT; CDR3aa: CASSEIVYSNQPQHF
abundance: NA; d_gene: TRBD2; len: 16; v_gene: TRBV7-8; j_gene: TRBJ2-1; CDR3nt: TGTGCCAGCAGTTTCCGGACTAGCGGTCCCTACAATGAGCAGTTCTTC; CDR3aa: CASSFRTSGPYNEQFF
abundance: NA; d_gene: NA; len: 13; v_gene: TRBV6-4; j_gene: TRBJ2-1; CDR3nt: TGTGCCAGCAGTCCTCGGGGCTTCGATGAGCAGTTCTTC; CDR3aa: CASSPRGFDEQFF
abundance: NA; d_gene: NA; len: 12; v_gene: TRBV5-1; j_gene: TRBJ2-1; CDR3nt: TGCGCCAGCAGCTCCGGACACAATGAGCAGTTCTTC; CDR3aa: CASSSGHNEQFF
abundance: NA; d_gene: TRBD2; len: 15; v_gene: TRBV7-9; j_gene: TRBJ2-5; CDR3nt: TGTGCCAGCAGCTCCCGAGCGGGAGCATCGGAGACCCAGTACTTC; CDR3aa: CASSSRAGASETQYF
abundance: NA; d_gene: TRBD1; len: 14; v_gene: TRBV5-6; j_gene: TRBJ1-1; CDR3nt: TGTGCCAGCGTCAAACAGGGGATGAACACTGAAGCTTTCTTT; CDR3aa: CASVKQGMNTEAFF
abundance: NA; d_gene: NA; len: 14; v_gene: TRBV28; j_gene: TRBJ1-2; CDR3nt: TGTGCCAGCAGTTTACCGACAGGAAACTATGGCTACACCTTC; CDR3aa: CASSLPTGNYGYTF
abundance: NA; d_gene: NA; len: 15; v_gene: TRBV15; j_gene: TRBJ1-1; CDR3nt: TGTGCCACCAGCAGAGTCAGGGCTCTGAACACTGAAGCTTTCTTT; CDR3aa: CATSRVRALNTEAFF
abundance: few; d_gene: NA; len: 14; v_gene: TRBV19; j_gene: TRBJ1-1; CDR3nt: TGTGCCAGTAGGCGTTCTGATCGGAACACTGAAGCTTTCTTT; CDR3aa: CASRRSDRNTEAFF
abundance: few; d_gene: TRBD1; len: 14; v_gene: TRBV6-5; j_gene: TRBJ1-5; CDR3nt: TGTGCCAGCAGTGGGGACAGGTTCAATCAGCCCCAGCATTTT; CDR3aa: CASSGDRFNQPQHF
abundance: NA; d_gene: NA; len: 14; v_gene: TRBV5-4; j_gene: TRBJ2-3; CDR3nt: TGTGCCAGCAGCCTGGAGGGACTTACAGATACGCAGTATTTT; CDR3aa: CASSLEGLTDTQYF
abundance: many; d_gene: NA; len: 13; v_gene: TRBV5-1; j_gene: TRBJ2-2; CDR3nt: TGCGCCAGCAAGCAGGTACTCACCGGGGAGCTGTTTTTT; CDR3aa: CASKQVLTGELFF
abundance: few; d_gene: NA; len: 12; v_gene: TRBV7-2; j_gene: TRBJ2-7; CDR3nt: TGTGCCAGCAGTTCCACTTCCTACGAGCAGTACTTC; CDR3aa: CASSSTSYEQYF
abundance: NA; d_gene: NA; len: 13; v_gene: TRBV19; j_gene: TRBJ2-4; CDR3nt: TGTGCCAGTAGTATCCCACCCTTTGGGAATCAGTACTTC; CDR3aa: CASSIPPFGNQYF